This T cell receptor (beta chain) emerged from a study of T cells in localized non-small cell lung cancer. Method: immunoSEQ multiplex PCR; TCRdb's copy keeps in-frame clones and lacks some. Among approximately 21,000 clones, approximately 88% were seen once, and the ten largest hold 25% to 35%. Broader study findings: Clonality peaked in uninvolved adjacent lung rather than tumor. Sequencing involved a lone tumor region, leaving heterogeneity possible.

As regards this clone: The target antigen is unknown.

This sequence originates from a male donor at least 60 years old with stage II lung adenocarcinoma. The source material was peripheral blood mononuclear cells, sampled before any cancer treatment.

CDR3 DNA sequence: TGCGCCAGCAGCTTGACAGGGGGGAACACTGAAGCTTTCTTT. Protein product: CASSLTGGNTEAFF. The chain links TRBV5-1 to TRBJ1-1; 8 nucleotides align to TRBD1. V gave up 1 base and J gave up 1 base; unmatched junction bases: 0. Germline V gives CDR1 SGHRS, CDR2 YFSETQ. The CDR3 sequence is 14 residues long.